A few counts support the clone carrying this T cell receptor (beta chain). A second about 6 to 12 cycle PCR used barcoded and J-beta primers. TCRdb fed the 5' RACE reads into MiXCR, producing one record per CDR3 protein. Here the sample spans hundreds of thousands of distinct CDR3 sequences, roughly 25% being singletons. Germline loops: CDR1 SGDLS, CDR2 YYNGEE. The CDR3 is 14 residues long. The data were taken from a study of blood T cells in healthy people across ages. The same sample was also studied in work on T cells of mothers and their children.

This receptor was identified in a boy aged 10-17 years in good health. V gene TRBV9 combines with J gene TRBJ2-1; D remains ambiguous. The DNA matches TRBJ2-7 better at its end, which makes the J call doubtful. Material: blood. The CDR3 DNA reads as TGTGCCAGCAGCGTAGGGGTAACTTCCTACGAGCAGTACTTC. Protein: CASSVGVTSYEQYF.